A selection of T cell receptor beta chains follows, all from one sample in a study of T cells in localized non-small cell lung cancer. The data were produced by immunoSEQ multiplex PCR, yet TCRdb's version contains in-frame clones alone and is incomplete. This sample has approximately 72,000 clones; almost 85% occur once, and the top ten carry around an eighth. Material: peripheral blood, obtained before any cancer treatment. The receptors derive from a female donor of 60 years or more with stage I lung adenocarcinoma. The conserved cysteine and the conserved F or W are not part of the CDR3 here. D genes are given only for firm matches.

cdr3_length | d_call | v_call | cdr3_aa
13 | . | TRBV7-2 | ASSANQGFGNTIY
9 | . | TRBV5-1 | ASSYGNTIY
16 | TRBD1 | TRBV5-4 | ASSLPGQGARGNQPQH
13 | TRBD1 | TRBV7-8 | ASSSSRDRFEGAF
14 | . | TRBV9 | ASSLSNWGERNEQF
14 | . | TRBV10-1 | ASSGDSEVLTDTQY
11 | . | TRBV5-1 | ASSLVMLKEQY
16 | TRBD2 | TRBV5-1 | ASSRGLAGAKNTGELF
14 | TRBD1 | TRBV30 | AWSRDRTPSGYGYT
12 | TRBD1 | TRBV5-1 | ASSPGTGTYEQY
11 | . | TRBV19 | ASMVHTRGGYT
16 | . | TRBV4-2 | ASSQDQVGGDGDYGYT
14 | TRBD1 | TRBV6-1 | ASSAWTGSNTGELF
11 | TRBD1 | TRBV2 | ASNGDRDYGYT
9 | . | TRBV30 | AWASGYEQY
13 | TRBD1 | TRBV5-6 | ASSLGDRDTGELF
13 | . | TRBV7-3 | ASSPLGGGANEQF
14 | . | TRBV9 | ASSADLGQKGEKLF
14 | TRBD2 | TRBV11-2 | ASKPGTSGRGNEQF
13 | TRBD2 | TRBV6-5 | ASIGRRAGGNEQY
12 | . | TRBV9 | ASSAREGKTEAF
10 | . | TRBV5-1 | ASSPDSRTLF
13 | TRBD2 | TRBV2 | ASSRTSGTYNEQF
10 | . | TRBV7-6 | ASSPYTDTQY
13 | TRBD1 | TRBV19 | ASDSRTGGNQPQH
10 | . | TRBV5-8 | ASSLHIYGYT
14 | . | TRBV7-6 | ASSSDTGKVNTEAF
12 | TRBD1 | TRBV29-1 | SARVETGAEKLF
12 | TRBD1 | TRBV10-1 | ASSDPGQGVEQY
15 | . | TRBV27 | ASSLSGTASMNTEAF